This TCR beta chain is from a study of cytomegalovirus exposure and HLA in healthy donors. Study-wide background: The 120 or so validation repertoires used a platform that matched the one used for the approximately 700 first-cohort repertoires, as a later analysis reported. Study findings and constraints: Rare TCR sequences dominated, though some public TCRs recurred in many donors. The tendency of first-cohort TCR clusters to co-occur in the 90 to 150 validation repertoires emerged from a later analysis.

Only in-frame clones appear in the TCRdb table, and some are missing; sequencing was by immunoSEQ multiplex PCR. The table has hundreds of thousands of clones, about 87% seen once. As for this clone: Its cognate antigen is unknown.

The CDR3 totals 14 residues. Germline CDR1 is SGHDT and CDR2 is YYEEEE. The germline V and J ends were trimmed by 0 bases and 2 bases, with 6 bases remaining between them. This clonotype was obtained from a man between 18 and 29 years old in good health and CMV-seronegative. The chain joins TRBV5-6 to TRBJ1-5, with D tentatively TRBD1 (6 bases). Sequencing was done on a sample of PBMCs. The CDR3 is CASSLGTGNQPQHF. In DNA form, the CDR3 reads TGTGCCAGCAGCTTGGGGACAGGCAATCAGCCCCAGCATTTT.